Below are 8 T cell receptor beta chains sequenced from a single sample in a study of metastatic and nonmetastatic thyroid tumors. TCRdb used MiXCR to call clones anew from the PCR reads. This sample has about 15,000 clones, with 3.7% found just once. All patients were treatment-naive before thyroid surgery. The specimen sequenced was tumor tissue. The receptors come from a female donor with papillary thyroid cancer or a benign thyroid nodule (not recorded which). Some clones in this sample may be carry-over from other donors' samples.

There are a few counts of this clone. J is TRBJ1-1 and V is TRBV19, with 9 bases that match TRBD1. The CDR3 runs to 14 residues. The ends lost 1 base at V and 6 bases at J; junction bases unmatched: 3. Germline V gene lookup returns CDR1 LNHDA and CDR2 SQIVND (reference sequence). CDR3 sequence: CASSIGTGEAEAFF. As DNA, the CDR3 is TGTGCCAGTAGTATAGGGACAGGGGAGGCTGAAGCTTTCTTT.

The chain is built from TRBV29-1 and TRBJ2-2, with 10 bases identical to TRBD1. From germline, CDR1 is SQVTM and CDR2 ANQGSEA. V dropped 6 bases and J dropped 8; count of bases not matched to a gene: 6. The CDR3 spans 13 residues. DNA of the CDR3: TGCAGCGTGGCCGGGACAGGGGTAGGGGAGCTGTTTTTT. Its protein product is CSVAGTGVGELFF.

In this sample, this clone turned up many times. The rearrangement uses TRBV6-1 and TRBJ2-1; D unclear. The CDR3 extends over 12 amino acids. V lost 8 bases, J lost 5 bases, and 10 bases lay in between. Germline assignment: CDR1 MNHNS and CDR2 SASEGT. The CDR3 DNA reads TGTGCCAGCGGTCAAGGAAACAATGAGCAGTTCTTC. Translation: CASGQGNNEQFF.

The chain employs TRBV6-1 and TRBJ1-6; D perhaps matches TRBD1 (5 bases). Germline CDR1 is MNHNS and CDR2 is SASEGT. CDR3 size: 15 residues. V was clipped by 5 bases and J by 6 bases, with 14 bases between them. CDR3 loop: CASSPDMPFNSPLHF. In DNA, the CDR3 is TGTGCCAGCAGTCCGGACATGCCCTTTAATTCACCCCTCCACTTT.

A few counts support this clone. The rearrangement uses TRBV27 and TRBJ2-1; possibly TRBD1 or TRBD2 for D (6 bases each). Germline CDR1 MNHEY, CDR2 SMNVEV (reference sequence). The CDR3 covers 14 residues. Between the trimmed V and J ends, which lost 5 bases and 7 bases, there was a span of 15 bases. The CDR3 here is CASSVGGAGNEQFF. The CDR3 nucleotides read TGTGCCAGCAGTGTGGGGGGCGCGGGGAATGAGCAGTTCTTC.

This clone was seen many times. The chain combines TRBV6-1 with TRBJ1-3; D not resolved. Trimming removed 5 bases at V and 0 bases at J, with 20 bases between. Germline CDR1 MNHNS, CDR2 SASEGT. The CDR3 spans 18 residues. For the CDR3, the DNA is TGTGCCAGCAGTTACAGCGCAGGCCAAACGAGCTCTGGAAACACCATATATTTT. Its translation is CASSYSAGQTSSGNTIYF.

The sample holds a few counts of this clone. This may come from a read error, since a much larger clone is one base off. The CDR3 here is CASSPERAPEAFF. DNA for the CDR3: TGTGCCAGCAGCCCAGAAAGGGCCCCTGAAGCTTTCTTT. The chain employs TRBV7-9 and TRBJ1-1; D gene ambiguous. Germline loops: CDR1 SEHNR, CDR2 FQNEAQ (reference sequence). The ends were cut back, 5 bases at V and 6 bases at J, with 13 bases in the middle. This CDR3 is 13 amino acids long. The whole variable domain, filled in from reference TRBV7-9 and TRBJ1-1, reads DTGVSQNPRHKITKRGQNVTFRCDPISEHNRLYWYRQTLGQGPEFLTYFQNEAQLEKSRLLSDRFSAERPKGSFSTLEIQRTEQGDSAMYLCASSPERAPEAFFGQGTRLTVV.

Many counts were recorded for this clone. This chain links TRBV25-1 with TRBJ1-2, with 12 positions matching TRBD1. The CDR3 has 16 amino acids. Unmatched junction bases numbered 12, after V lost 7 bases and J lost 6 bases. Germline V CDR1 and CDR2: MGHDK, SYGVNS. Here the CDR3 DNA reads TGTGCCAGCAACGCCGGGACAGGGGGCGCCGGAGATGGCTACACCTTC. Its protein product is CASNAGTGGAGDGYTF.